The 21 T cell receptor beta chains presented below share a single source sample, sequenced in a study of human T cells and chemical hapten exposure. As for time point: pre-sensitization, week 0. The sample's treatment: therapeutic diphenylcyclopropenone sensitization with weekly scalp DPC. TCRdb processed the RACE reads anew with MiXCR; each CDR3 protein has one entry. The sample lists some 60,000 distinct CDR3 sequences; 11% were seen once. This specimen was whole blood, taken in connection with sensitization to the hapten diphenylcyclopropenone (DPC). These receptor sequences come from a woman in her thirties or forties with alopecia areata. Some clones in this sample may be carry-over from other donors' samples.

In this sample, this clonotype turned up a few times. The V and J genes are TRBV29-1 and TRBJ1-1; TRBD1 agrees at 7 bases. This CDR3 is built from 12 residues. The V gene's germline CDR1 is SQVTM and CDR2 ANQGSEA. Germline trimming cut 7 bases from V and 5 bases from J; bases unmatched to any gene: 7. CDR3 bases: TGCAGCGCCCCGACAGGGCTAACTGAAGCTTTCTTT. Residues: CSAPTGLTEAFF.

This clonotype occurred many times. The gene calls are TRBV19 and TRBJ2-3, with unresolved D. V was clipped by 7 bases and J by 5 bases, with 10 bases between them. In germline, CDR1 is LNHDA, CDR2 SQIVND (reference sequence). The CDR3 contains 12 residues. The CDR3 region is CASKKMGDTQYF. CDR3 nucleotides: TGTGCCAGTAAAAAGATGGGAGATACGCAGTATTTT.

This clonotype has ten or more counts. CDR3 nucleotides: TGTGCCAGCAGTCTTGGGACTAGAGGTTACGAGCAGTACTTC. As protein: CASSLGTRGYEQYF. V gene TRBV12-3 or TRBV12-4 combines with J gene TRBJ2-7; 8 bases are a match to TRBD2. The junction had 7 bases not matched to a gene; V was cut back by 5 bases and J by 4 bases. The CDR3 spans 14 residues.

This clonotype has at least ten counts. V is TRBV13 and J is TRBJ2-2; no firm D call. V was cut by 5 bases and J by 7 bases, with 20 bases left in between. Germline V gives CDR1 PRHDT, CDR2 FYEKMQ (reference sequence). This CDR3 contains 16 residues. CDR3: CASSAGRMGKGGELFF. The CDR3 nucleotides read TGTGCCAGCAGCGCCGGACGGATGGGAAAGGGCGGGGAGCTGTTTTTT. The full variable domain, with the rest looked up from reference TRBV13 and TRBJ2-2, is AAGVIQSPRHLIKEKRETATLKCYPIPRHDTVYWYQQGPGQDPQFLISFYEKMQSDKGSIPDRFSAQQFSDYHSELNMSSLELGDSALYFCASSAGRMGKGGELFFGEGSRLTVL.

This clonotype has a count of ten or more. The rearrangement joins TRBV3-1 to TRBJ1-1; weak D call: TRBD1 (6 bases). Germline V CDR1 and CDR2: LGHDT, YNNKEL (reference sequence). V was cut by 1 base and J by 6 bases, with 15 bases left in between. The CDR3 is made up of 15 amino acids. The CDR3 protein is CASSQGRYRDPEAFF. DNA of the CDR3: TGTGCCAGCAGCCAAGGGCGATACAGGGACCCTGAAGCTTTCTTT.

The CDR3: CASSLVSVLVGAEQFF. The CDR3 DNA reads as TGTGCCAGCAGCTTAGTGAGTGTGCTAGTCGGTGCTGAGCAGTTCTTC. The chain couples TRBV7-2 to TRBJ2-1; the D is unclear. The germline V gene has CDR1 SGHTA and CDR2 FQGNSA. CDR3 length: 16 residues. Trimming left V 1 base short and J 9 bases short, with 19 bases between.

The CDR3 protein is CASSPSSGSSPGEQFF. DNA for the CDR3: TGTGCCAGCAGCCCCTCTAGCGGGTCCTCCCCTGGGGAGCAGTTCTTC. The chain has TRBV7-9 and TRBJ2-1, with 8 bases fitting TRBD2. There are 16 residues in the CDR3. V dropped 5 bases and J dropped 10; count of bases not matched to a gene: 16. Germline V lookup: CDR1 SEHNR, CDR2 FQNEAQ (reference sequence).

This clonotype was seen repeatedly, ten times or more. V gene TRBV7-2 combines with J gene TRBJ2-3; the match to TRBD2 covers 14 bases. With V trimmed by 1 base and J by 3 bases, 6 bases remained unmatched. The CDR3 runs to 18 residues. Germline V gene sequence: CDR1 SGHTA, CDR2 FQGNSA. The CDR3 reads CASSLVGTSGRGTDTQYF. The CDR3, as DNA: TGTGCCAGCAGCTTAGTCGGGACTAGCGGGAGAGGAACAGATACGCAGTATTTT.

There are many counts of this clonotype. The rearrangement links TRBV6-5 to TRBJ1-5; 8 bases are a match to TRBD1. The CDR3 runs 15 residues. The germline V gene has CDR1 MNHEY and CDR2 SVGAGI. J was trimmed by 6 bases and V by 5 bases; bases with no gene match: 9. The CDR3 nucleotides are TGTGCCAGCAGTCCCGGACAGGGATTCCGTCAGCCCCAGCATTTT. It codes for CASSPGQGFRQPQHF.

The rearrangement joins TRBV6-4 to TRBJ1-2, with D possibly TRBD1 on 6 matching bases. The CDR3 has 12 residues. V lost 2 bases and J lost 5, with 6 bases in between. The germline CDR1 and CDR2 sequences are MRHNA and SNTAGT. The CDR3 region is CASSDRGYGYTF. CDR3 DNA: TGTGCCAGCAGTGACAGGGGGTATGGCTACACCTTC.

Regarding this clonotype: A much larger clone sits a single nucleotide away, making a read error possible. The chain carries TRBV12-3 or TRBV12-4 and TRBJ1-2; D unresolved. Trimming stripped 6 bases from V and 4 bases from J, with 15 bases between. The CDR3 is 14 amino acids. CDR3 sequence: CASSSGLPIYGYTF. CDR3 in DNA: TGTGCCAGCAGCAGCGGACTGCCGATCTATGGCTACACCTTC.

CDR3 bases: TGTGCCAGCAGTCCGACGGGACTAGCGGGCTCCTACAATGAGCAGTTCTTC. Protein: CASSPTGLAGSYNEQFF. The chain links TRBV6-2 or TRBV6-3 to TRBJ2-1, with 12 nucleotides matching TRBD2. CDR3 length: 17 amino acids. From germline, CDR1 is MNHEY and CDR2 SVGEGT. V dropped 5 bases and J dropped 0; count of bases not matched to a gene: 5.

The V call is TRBV6-5, the J call TRBJ2-7; 7 nucleotides agree with TRBD1. This CDR3 is built from 12 residues. Looked up from germline, CDR1 is MNHEY and CDR2 is SVGAGI. J was trimmed by 5 bases and V by 5 bases; bases with no gene match: 3. The CDR3 loop reads CASSPGQNEQYF. CDR3 nucleotides: TGTGCCAGCAGTCCGGGACAGAACGAGCAGTACTTC.

The chain links TRBV7-2 to TRBJ2-3; possible D gene TRBD2, 5 bases. Germline CDR1 is SGHTA and CDR2 is FQGNSA. Trimming took 0 bases from V and 13 from J, leaving 8 bases between them. CDR3 size: 11 residues. CDR3 protein: CASSLAGDKYF. In nucleotides, the CDR3 is TGTGCCAGCAGCTTAGCGGGAGACAAGTATTTT. The full variable domain, with the rest looked up from reference TRBV7-2 and TRBJ2-3, is GAGVSQSPSNKVTEKGKDVELRCDPISGHTALYWYRQSLGQGLEFLIYFQGNSAPDKSGLPSDRFSAERTGGSVSTLTIQRTQQEDSAVYLCASSLAGDKYFGPGTRLTVL.

This clonotype was recorded at least ten times. The V call is TRBV20-1, the J call TRBJ2-3, with D perhaps given as TRBD1 or TRBD2 (6 bases each). Germline V CDR1 and CDR2: DFQATT, SNEGSKA (reference sequence). V gave up 4 bases and J gave up 4 bases, with 15 bases separating them. The CDR3 runs to 14 residues. The CDR3 is CSATIGGQADTQYF. CDR3 nucleotides: TGCAGTGCTACGATTGGGGGGCAGGCAGATACGCAGTATTTT.

V and J are TRBV4-3 and TRBJ2-2; 7 nucleotides line up with TRBD1. The CDR3 totals 15 residues. V gave up 1 base and J gave up 4 bases; unmatched junction bases: 3. The V gene's germline CDR1 is LGHNA and CDR2 YSLEER. CDR3 sequence reads: CASSQGQGSTGELFF. CDR3 bases: TGCGCCAGCAGCCAAGGACAGGGATCCACCGGGGAGCTGTTTTTT.

This clonotype was seen at least ten times. The chain recombines TRBV18 with TRBJ2-7; 8 nucleotides match TRBD1. Germline V CDR1 and CDR2: KGHSH, LQKENI. This CDR3 spans 14 amino acids. Losses at the gene ends were 6 bases for V and 1 base for J; bases not matched to a gene: 5. CDR3: CASSRTGRSYEQYF. The CDR3 region has the DNA TGTGCCAGCTCTCGGACAGGGCGATCCTACGAGCAGTACTTC.

On this clonotype: A single base separates this from a much larger clone, so it may be a read error. J is TRBJ1-3 and V is TRBV20-1; no clear D. The V and J ends lost 3 bases and 11 bases respectively, with 17 bases between them. CDR3 length: 13 amino acids. Germline-derived CDR1 and CDR2 are DFQATT and SNEGSKA (reference sequence). The CDR3 sequence is CSASPVVGSAIYF. CDR3 coding DNA: TGCAGTGCTAGCCCGGTGGTGGGGAGCGCCATATATTTT.

This clonotype was seen a handful of times. This sequence joins TRBV11-3 and TRBJ2-2; D is undetermined. CDR1 is SGHNT and CDR2 is YENEEA in the germline V gene. With 0 bases removed from V and 6 bases from J, the gap between germline ends came to 2 bases. There are 12 residues in the CDR3. The CDR3 sequence is CASSLDSGELFF. CDR3 bases: TGTGCCAGCAGCTTAGATTCCGGGGAGCTGTTTTTT.

The chain uses TRBV29-1 and TRBJ1-2; a weak D match, TRBD1 (5 bases). V was shortened by 6 bases and J by 4 bases, with 21 bases between the two germline ends. Germline V lookup: CDR1 SQVTM, CDR2 ANQGSEA. The CDR3 runs to 15 residues. CDR3 amino acids: CSVKPGGSGSYGYTF. The CDR3 DNA sequence: TGCAGCGTAAAACCCGGGGGATCGGGTAGCTATGGCTACACCTTC.

This clonotype has just a few counts. The V and J genes are TRBV29-1 and TRBJ2-2; D is tentatively TRBD1 or TRBD2 (5 bases each). Trimming stripped 6 bases from V and 0 bases from J, with 14 bases between. CDR1 and CDR2 (germline): SQVTM, ANQGSEA. This CDR3 has 15 residues. The CDR3 DNA reads TGCAGCGTCCCCCGGGGCCTCACGAACACCGGGGAGCTGTTTTTT. As protein: CSVPRGLTNTGELFF.